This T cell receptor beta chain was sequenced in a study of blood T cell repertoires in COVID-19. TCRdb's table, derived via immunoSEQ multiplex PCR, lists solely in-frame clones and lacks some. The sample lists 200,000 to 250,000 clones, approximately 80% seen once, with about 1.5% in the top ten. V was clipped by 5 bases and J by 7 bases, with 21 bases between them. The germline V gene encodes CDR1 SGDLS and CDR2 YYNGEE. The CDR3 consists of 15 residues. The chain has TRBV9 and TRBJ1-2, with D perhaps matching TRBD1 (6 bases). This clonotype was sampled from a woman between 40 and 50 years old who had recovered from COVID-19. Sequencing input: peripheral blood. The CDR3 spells CASSTDEGDSGGYTF. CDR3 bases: TGTGCCAGCAGTACCGACGAGGGGGATTCCGGTGGCTACACCTTC.